This record looks at one T cell receptor beta chain sequence and its context. What it binds is unknown. The investigators reverse transcribed all of the isolated RNA, so they sequenced expressed TCRB transcripts. Sequenced by immunoSEQ multiplex PCR; TCRdb stores in-frame clones only, minus some. Of some 99,000 clones listed, almost 40% are singletons. This record belongs to a study of beta chain features in type 1 diabetes. The CDR3 has 11 amino acids. The V and J ends lost 8 bases and 10 bases respectively, with 14 bases between them. The V gene's germline CDR1 is SEHNR and CDR2 FQNEAQ (reference sequence). General study results and limits: All four CD4+ subsets from Type 1 diabetes patients carried moderately but significantly shorter TCRB CDR3s.

CD45RO/CCR7/CD25/CD127/CD95/CD27 sorting isolated CD4+ naive, central memory, regulatory and stem cell-like memory cells. The material sequenced was stem cell memory CD4+ T cells from blood. The sequence was collected from a woman between 18 and 29 years old in good health. The chain combines TRBV7-9 with TRBJ1-1; possibly TRBD1 for D (6 bases). CDR3 amino acids: CASVSQGRAFF. For the CDR3, the DNA is TGTGCCAGCGTCTCACAGGGTCGAGCTTTCTTT.